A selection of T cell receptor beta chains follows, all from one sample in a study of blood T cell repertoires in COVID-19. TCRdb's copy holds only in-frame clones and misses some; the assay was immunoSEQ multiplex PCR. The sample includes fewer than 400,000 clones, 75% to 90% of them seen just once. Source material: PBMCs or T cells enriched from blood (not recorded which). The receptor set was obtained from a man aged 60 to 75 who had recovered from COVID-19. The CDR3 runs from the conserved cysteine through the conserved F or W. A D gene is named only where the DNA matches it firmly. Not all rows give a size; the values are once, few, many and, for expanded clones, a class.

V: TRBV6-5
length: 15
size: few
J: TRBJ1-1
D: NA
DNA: TGTGCCAGCAGTTACGGGGGGAGGCGTGGCACTGAAGCTTTCTTT
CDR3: CASSYGGRRGTEAFF

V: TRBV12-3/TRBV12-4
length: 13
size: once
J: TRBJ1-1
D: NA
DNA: TGTGCCAGCAGTCAAAGGCCTGCGGGTGAAGCTTTCTTT
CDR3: CASSQRPAGEAFF

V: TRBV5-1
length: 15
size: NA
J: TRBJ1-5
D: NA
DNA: TGCGCCAGCAGCTTTTCAGGGGTCGGCAATCAGCCCCAGCATTTT
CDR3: CASSFSGVGNQPQHF

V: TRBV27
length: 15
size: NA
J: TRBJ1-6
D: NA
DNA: TGTGCCAGCAGTTTATGGCCAGGGTATAATTCACCCCTCCACTTT
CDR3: CASSLWPGYNSPLHF

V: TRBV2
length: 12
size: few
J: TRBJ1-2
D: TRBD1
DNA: TGTGCCAGCAGTGGGACAGGGGGAGGCTACACCTTC
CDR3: CASSGTGGGYTF

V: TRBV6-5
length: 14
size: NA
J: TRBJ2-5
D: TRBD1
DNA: TGTGCCAGCAGTTACGACAGGGGGCGGGTGACCCAGTACTTC
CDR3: CASSYDRGRVTQYF

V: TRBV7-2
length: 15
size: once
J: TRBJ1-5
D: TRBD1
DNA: TGTGCCAGCACCCTGACAGGGGGTGGCAATCAGCCCCAGCATTTT
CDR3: CASTLTGGGNQPQHF

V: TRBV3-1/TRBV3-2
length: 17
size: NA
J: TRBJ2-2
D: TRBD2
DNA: TGTGCCAGCAGCCAAGATTGGGGAGCGGGAGGGACCGGGGAGCTGTTTTTT
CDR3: CASSQDWGAGGTGELFF

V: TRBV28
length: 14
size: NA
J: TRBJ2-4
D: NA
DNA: TGTGCCACCAAGGGAGGTGTGGCCAAAAACATTCAGTACTTC
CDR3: CATKGGVAKNIQYF

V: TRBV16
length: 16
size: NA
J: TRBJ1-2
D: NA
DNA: TGTGCCAGCAGCCAATCGGCTTTGAGGGTCCCGTATGGCTACACCTTC
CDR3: CASSQSALRVPYGYTF

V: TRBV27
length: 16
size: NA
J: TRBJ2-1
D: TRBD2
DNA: TGTGCCAGCAGTATATTCGGGACTAGCGACTACAATGAGCAGTTCTTC
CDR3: CASSIFGTSDYNEQFF

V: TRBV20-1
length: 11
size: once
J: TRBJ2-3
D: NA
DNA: TGCAGTGCTGCGAGCACAGATACGCAGTATTTT
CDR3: CSAASTDTQYF

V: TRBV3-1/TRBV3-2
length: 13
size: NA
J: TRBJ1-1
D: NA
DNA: TGTGCCAGCAGGTACTCGCTGAACACTGAAGCTTTCTTT
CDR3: CASRYSLNTEAFF

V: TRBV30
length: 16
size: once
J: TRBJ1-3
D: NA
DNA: TGTGCCTGGAGTGGGTCAGGCTATAGCTCTGGAAACACCATATATTTT
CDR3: CAWSGSGYSSGNTIYF

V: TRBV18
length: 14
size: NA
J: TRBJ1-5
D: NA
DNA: TGTGCCAGCTCGCTCAGGGTTCAGGATCAGCCCCAGCATTTT
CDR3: CASSLRVQDQPQHF

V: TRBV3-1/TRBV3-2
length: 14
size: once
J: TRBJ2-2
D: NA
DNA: TGTGCCAGCAGCCTGGGCAGGGCCCCCGGGGAGCTGTTTTTT
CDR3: CASSLGRAPGELFF

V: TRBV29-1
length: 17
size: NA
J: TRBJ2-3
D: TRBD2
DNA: TGCAGCGTCCTGGGGACTAGCGGGAGGGTTAGCACAGATACGCAGTATTTT
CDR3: CSVLGTSGRVSTDTQYF

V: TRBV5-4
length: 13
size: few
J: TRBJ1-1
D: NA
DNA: TGTGCCAGCAGCTACTACGGGAACACTGAAGCTTTCTTT
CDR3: CASSYYGNTEAFF

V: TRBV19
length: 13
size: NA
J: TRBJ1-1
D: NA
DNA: TGTGCCAGTAATGGCAGGGGTTTCACTGAAGCTTTCTTT
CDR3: CASNGRGFTEAFF

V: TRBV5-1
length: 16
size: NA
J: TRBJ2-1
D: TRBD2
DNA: TGCGCCAGCAGTATAGCGGGCCTGAGCTCCTACAATGAGCAGTTCTTC
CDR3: CASSIAGLSSYNEQFF

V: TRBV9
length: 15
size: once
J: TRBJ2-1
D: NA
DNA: TGTGCCAGCAGCGTAGATGCAGGTGGCTACAATGAGCAGTTCTTC
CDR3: CASSVDAGGYNEQFF

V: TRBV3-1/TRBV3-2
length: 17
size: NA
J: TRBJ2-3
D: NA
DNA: TGTGCCAGCAGCCAAGACGCGGAGAAGGGAGAGGCAGATACGCAGTATTTT
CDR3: CASSQDAEKGEADTQYF

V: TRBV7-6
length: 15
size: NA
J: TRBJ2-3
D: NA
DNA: TGTGCCAGCAGCTTAGCACCCACTAGCACAGATACGCAGTATTTT
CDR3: CASSLAPTSTDTQYF

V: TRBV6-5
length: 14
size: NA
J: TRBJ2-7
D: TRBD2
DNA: TGTGCCAGCACCCGGACTAGCGGGAACTACGAGCAGTACTTC
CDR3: CASTRTSGNYEQYF

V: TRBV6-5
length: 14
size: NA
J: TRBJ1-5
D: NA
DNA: TGTGCCAGCAGTTTGCGGGGAAGCAATCAGCCCCAGCATTTT
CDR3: CASSLRGSNQPQHF

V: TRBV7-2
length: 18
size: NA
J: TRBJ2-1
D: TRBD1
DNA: TGTGCCAGCAGCTTTAGGCACCAGGGGGCGAGAATCGGCAATGAGCAGTTCTTC
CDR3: CASSFRHQGARIGNEQFF

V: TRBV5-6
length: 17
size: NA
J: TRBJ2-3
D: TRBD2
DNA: TGTGCCAGCAGCTGGGGGACTAGCGGGAGTCTTGGAGATACGCAGTATTTT
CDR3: CASSWGTSGSLGDTQYF

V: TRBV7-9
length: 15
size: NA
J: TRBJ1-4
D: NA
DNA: TGTGCCAGCAGCCGAGCAGGGACAACTAATGAAAAACTGTTTTTT
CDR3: CASSRAGTTNEKLFF

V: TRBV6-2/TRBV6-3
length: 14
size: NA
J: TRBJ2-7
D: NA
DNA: TGTGCCAGCATCCCCGGGACTCCCTCCTACGAGCAGTACTTC
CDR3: CASIPGTPSYEQYF

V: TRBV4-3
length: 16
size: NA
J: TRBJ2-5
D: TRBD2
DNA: TGCGCCAGCAGCCCGTGGACTAGCGGGAACCAAGAGACCCAGTACTTC
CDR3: CASSPWTSGNQETQYF

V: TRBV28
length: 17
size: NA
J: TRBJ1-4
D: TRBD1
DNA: TGTGCCAGCAGTCCCCCAGGGGGCGGCGGAACTAATGAAAAACTGTTTTTT
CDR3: CASSPPGGGGTNEKLFF

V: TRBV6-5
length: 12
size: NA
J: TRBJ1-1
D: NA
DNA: TGTGCCAGCAGTTACTCTGGGGGGGCAGCTTTCTTT
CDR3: CASSYSGGAAFF

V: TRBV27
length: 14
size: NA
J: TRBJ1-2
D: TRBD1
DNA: TGTGCCAGCAGTTTACGGGACAGGGATGGTGGCTACACCTTC
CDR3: CASSLRDRDGGYTF

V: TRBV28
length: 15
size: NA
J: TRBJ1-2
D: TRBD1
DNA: TGTGCCAGCAGTATCAGGACAGGGGCGATCTATGGCTACACCTTC
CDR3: CASSIRTGAIYGYTF

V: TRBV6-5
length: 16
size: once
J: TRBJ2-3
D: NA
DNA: TGTGCCAGCAGTTACTCGCGACAGGAGCCCACAGATACGCAGTATTTT
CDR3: CASSYSRQEPTDTQYF

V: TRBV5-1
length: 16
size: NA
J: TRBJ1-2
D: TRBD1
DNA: TGCGCCAGCTCTCCTCACCCCGGGACAGGGAACTATGGCTACACCTTC
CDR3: CASSPHPGTGNYGYTF

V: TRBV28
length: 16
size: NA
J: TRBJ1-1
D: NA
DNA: TGTGCCAGCAGTTACAGGCGGGGACTTATGAACACTGAAGCTTTCTTT
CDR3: CASSYRRGLMNTEAFF

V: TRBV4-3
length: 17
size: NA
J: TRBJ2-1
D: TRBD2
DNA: TGCGCCAGCAGCCAACTGGGACTAGCGGTCTCCTACAATGAGCAGTTCTTC
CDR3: CASSQLGLAVSYNEQFF

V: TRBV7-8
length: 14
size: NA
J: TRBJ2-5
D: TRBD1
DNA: TGTGCCAGCAGCCCCCGGGACAGGGCGGAGACCCAGTACTTC
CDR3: CASSPRDRAETQYF

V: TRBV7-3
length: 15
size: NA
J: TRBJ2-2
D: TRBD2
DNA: TGTGCCAGCAGCTTGGGGCTAGCGGGAACCGGGGAGCTGTTTTTT
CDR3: CASSLGLAGTGELFF

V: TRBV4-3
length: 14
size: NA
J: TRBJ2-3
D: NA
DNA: TGCGCCAGCAGCCAAGATCGCGGCACAGATACGCAGTATTTT
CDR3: CASSQDRGTDTQYF

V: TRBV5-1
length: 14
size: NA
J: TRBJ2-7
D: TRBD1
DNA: TGCGCCAGCAGCCAGGACAGGATCTACTACGAGCAGTACTTC
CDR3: CASSQDRIYYEQYF

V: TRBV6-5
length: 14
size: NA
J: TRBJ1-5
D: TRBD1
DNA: TGTGCCAGCCAACAGGGGGCGGTGGGACAGCCCCAGCATTTT
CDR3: CASQQGAVGQPQHF

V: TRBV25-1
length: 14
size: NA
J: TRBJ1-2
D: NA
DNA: TGTGCCAGCAGTGTCAACACAGGGCTGGGTGGCTACACCTTC
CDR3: CASSVNTGLGGYTF

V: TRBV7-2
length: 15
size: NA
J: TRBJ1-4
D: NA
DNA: TGTGCCAGCAGCTTAGGAGGCTTTCAACGTGAAAAACTGTTTTTT
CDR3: CASSLGGFQREKLFF

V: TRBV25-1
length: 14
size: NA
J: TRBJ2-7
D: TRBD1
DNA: TGTGCCAGCAGTGAATATCAGGACAGGGGGCAGCAGTACTTC
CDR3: CASSEYQDRGQQYF

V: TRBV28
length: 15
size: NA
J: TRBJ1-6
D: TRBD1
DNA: TGTGCCAGCAGCTCCACCGGGACAGGGGGATCACCCCTCCACTTT
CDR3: CASSSTGTGGSPLHF

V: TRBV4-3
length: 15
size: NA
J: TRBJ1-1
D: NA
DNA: TGCGCCAGCAGCCCCAGGGGCAGATTAAACACTGAAGCTTTCTTT
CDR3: CASSPRGRLNTEAFF

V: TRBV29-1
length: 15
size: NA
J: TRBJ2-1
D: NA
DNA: TGCAACGTTGCCTTGACTAGTCATCCCTACAATGAGCAGTTCTTC
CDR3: CNVALTSHPYNEQFF

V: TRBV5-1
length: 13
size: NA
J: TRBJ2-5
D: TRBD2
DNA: TGCGCCAGCAGCGGGGGTAGCGGGGAGACCCAGTACTTC
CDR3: CASSGGSGETQYF

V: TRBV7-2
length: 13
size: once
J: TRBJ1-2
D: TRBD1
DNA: TGTGCCAGACGGGACAGCTCTAACTATGGCTACACCTTC
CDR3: CARRDSSNYGYTF

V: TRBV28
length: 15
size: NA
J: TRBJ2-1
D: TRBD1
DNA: TGTGCCAGCAGTTTAGGGACAGGTGTCTCGAATGAGCAGTTCTTC
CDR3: CASSLGTGVSNEQFF